The clone carrying this T cell receptor (beta chain) has only a few counts. TCRdb re-analysed the reads in MiXCR, keeping a single row per CDR3 protein. Of more than 150,000 distinct CDR3 sequences in the sample, roughly 20% were seen once. The data are from a study of T cell repertoires in cytomegalovirus infection. The CDR3 has 13 amino acids. V lost 5 bases, J lost 4 bases, and 9 bases lay in between. Germline-derived CDR1 and CDR2 are SNHLY and FYNNEI. The TCR was taken from a human donor in good health (CMV status not recorded). Some clones in this sample may be carry-over from other donors' samples. The chain recombines TRBV2 with TRBJ1-5; D remains ambiguous. The sample was PBMCs. The CDR3 DNA sequence: TGTGCCAGCAGTTACGTGGGAAATCAGCCCCAGCATTTT. Translating it yields CASSYVGNQPQHF.